The rows below give T cell receptor beta chains drawn from one sample of a study of blood T cell repertoires in COVID-19. TCRdb keeps only in-frame clones here, not all; method: immunoSEQ multiplex PCR. The data contain some 240,000 clones, about 81% of them seen just once; the ten biggest clones take up 4.1%. Specimen: PBMCs or T cells enriched from blood (not recorded which). The receptors stem from a man aged 30-40 years with acute COVID-19. CDR3s include the opening cysteine and the closing phenylalanine or tryptophan. Only part of the rows carry a size: once, few, many, or a class if the clone is expanded.

CDR3 | size | J | V
CSVDQSGGTEAFF | . | TRBJ1-1 | TRBV29-1
CASSGRVGQETQYF | few | TRBJ2-5 | TRBV9
CASSQDTGTGSGFYGYTF | . | TRBJ1-2 | TRBV4-1
CASSRTGVGTEAFF | . | TRBJ1-1 | TRBV4-2
CAWSVPDRGFFNYGYTF | . | TRBJ1-2 | TRBV30
CASSQDRVGGYTF | . | TRBJ1-2 | TRBV6-6
CARGKGANSPLHF | . | TRBJ1-6 | TRBV30
CASSQGQTNQETQYF | few | TRBJ2-5 | TRBV6-2/TRBV6-3
CASSLGGSSYNEQFF | . | TRBJ2-1 | TRBV4-1
CASSVELAGAYEQFF | . | TRBJ2-1 | TRBV9
CATSRVQAAFGSPLHF | . | TRBJ1-6 | TRBV15
CASSLGGAATEAFF | . | TRBJ1-1 | TRBV13
CASSLGGQTNEKLFF | once | TRBJ1-4 | TRBV5-1
CASSSPIGTEAFF | . | TRBJ1-1 | TRBV5-1
CASQRSSYNEQFF | . | TRBJ2-1 | TRBV9
CASNDRFMNQPQHF | few | TRBJ1-5 | TRBV2
CASSLMPGQPQHF | . | TRBJ1-5 | TRBV27
CASSELSGGAGETQYF | . | TRBJ2-5 | TRBV25-1
CASSQEVGVWSPLHF | . | TRBJ1-6 | TRBV14
CASSSDPWGTGGNQPQHF | . | TRBJ1-5 | TRBV7-2
CASSLDGAETDTQYF | . | TRBJ2-3 | TRBV7-9
CASSQAVTGGQQFF | once | TRBJ2-1 | TRBV6-2/TRBV6-3
CASRSPGTGGYTF | . | TRBJ1-2 | TRBV27
CASTPPGLAGGSEQFF | . | TRBJ2-1 | TRBV27
CASSLFTGGNEQFF | . | TRBJ2-1 | TRBV11-2
CASTWTGTSYNEQFF | . | TRBJ2-1 | TRBV5-1
CATSERGASEAFF | . | TRBJ1-1 | TRBV24-1
CSAGVYNEQFF | . | TRBJ2-1 | TRBV20-1
CSASGGVSYNEQFF | once | TRBJ2-1 | TRBV20-1
CASSLGAGTGTDTQYF | once | TRBJ2-3 | TRBV7-2